This T cell receptor (beta chain) was recorded in a study of CD8+ T cells in alopecia areata. Treatment noted: oral pan-JAK inhibitor, 5-10 mg twice daily. cDNA serving as the sequencing template came from extracted, reverse transcribed RNA. Assay: immunoSEQ multiplex PCR; the TCRdb copy retains only in-frame clones and omits some. The sample has some 120,000 clones; approximately 57% are singletons. V lost 3 bases and J lost 3, with 14 bases in between. The CDR3 consists of 14 residues. CDR1 SQVTM and CDR2 ANQGSEA come from the germline V gene. Sequencing was performed on CD4+ T cells sorted from blood, taken at week 4, from a patient treated with tofacitinib. This clonotype was obtained from a human donor with alopecia areata. The chain employs TRBV29-1 and TRBJ2-5, with D possibly matching TRBD2 (6 bases). Here the CDR3 DNA reads TGCAGCGTTGACGTGGGACTCGCAAAAGAGACCCAGTACTTC. It encodes CSVDVGLAKETQYF. The whole variable domain, remainder taken from reference TRBV29-1 and TRBJ2-5, is SAVISQKPSRDICQRGTSLTIQCQVDSQVTMMFWYRQQPGQSLTLIATANQGSEATYESGFVIDKFPISRPNLTFSTLTVSNMSPEDSSIYLCSVDVGLAKETQYFGPGTRLLVL.